This paragraph reports one TCR beta chain. Its antigen is not known. This entry comes from a study of cytomegalovirus exposure and HLA in healthy donors. General study points: Apart from CMV serostatus, no immune exposure information was available. When analyzed later, a missense DCLRE1C variant was found to be linked to TCR beta V- and J-gene trimming.

It was with 60 Vbeta and 13 Jbeta primers that the PCR ran. Generated by immunoSEQ multiplex PCR, the TCRdb table keeps only in-frame clones and is missing some. This sample has 170,000 or so clones, with 70% to 85% found just once. Trimming pared 2 bases from V and 8 bases from J, leaving 12 bases between. The CDR3 runs to 14 residues. The germline CDR1 and CDR2 sequences are MNHEY and SVGAGI. The sequenced material came from PBMCs. V and J are TRBV6-5 and TRBJ1-4; no clear D gene. This TCR came from a woman in her thirties in good health and CMV-seropositive. The CDR3 bases are TGTGCCAGCAGTTACGGCGTGGCGGGGGAAAAACTGTTTTTT. Its translation: CASSYGVAGEKLFF.